The rows below give T cell receptor beta chains drawn from one sample of a study of blood T cell repertoires in COVID-19. Clones were read by immunoSEQ multiplex PCR, and TCRdb kept only the in-frame ones, dropping some. The sample shows tens of thousands of clones, about 89% of them seen only once. Sequencing was done on a sample of peripheral blood. Receptor source: a man over 45 with active COVID-19. The CDR3 runs from the conserved cysteine through the conserved F or W. The D gene is left open where the match is weak. Size tells how often a clone was seen (once, few, many) or the class of an expanded clone, and some rows leave it out.

clone size | D gene | J gene | V gene | CDR3 DNA | CDR3 protein
. | . | TRBJ1-3 | TRBV6-1 | TGTGCCAGCAGTGGTATAGAGGGATTGGGTGGAAACACCATATATTTT | CASSGIEGLGGNTIYF
. | TRBD1 | TRBJ2-3 | TRBV6-8 | TGTGCCAGCAACGAACACCCGGGACAGGGGGCAACAGATACGCAGTATTTT | CASNEHPGQGATDTQYF
. | TRBD2 | TRBJ2-1 | TRBV6-4 | TGTGCCAGCAGTGACTCACCCTCTAGCGGGAGGAGGAATGAGCAGTTCTTC | CASSDSPSSGRRNEQFF
. | . | TRBJ2-1 | TRBV20-1 | TGCAGTGCTAGTTCGGGTCAGAGCTCCTACAATGAGCAGTTCTTC | CSASSGQSSYNEQFF
. | . | TRBJ2-7 | TRBV18 | TGTGCCAGCTCCCCCAGGGATGACGAGCAGTACTTC | CASSPRDDEQYF
. | . | TRBJ1-5 | TRBV2 | TGTGCCAGCAGTGAAGCGCTTCGGTCAGGTCAGCCCCAGCATTTT | CASSEALRSGQPQHF
. | . | TRBJ2-7 | TRBV5-5 | TGTGCCAGCAGCTTGGCCTCGGGGACTTACAGCTCCTACGAGCAGTACTTC | CASSLASGTYSSYEQYF
. | TRBD1 | TRBJ1-1 | TRBV3-1/TRBV3-2 | TGTGCCAGCAGCGACCGGGACAGATTTAACACTGAAGCTTTCTTT | CASSDRDRFNTEAFF
. | . | TRBJ2-3 | TRBV2 | TGTGCCAGCAGTGGCGGCAGGGGCACAGATACGCAGTATTTT | CASSGGRGTDTQYF
. | . | TRBJ1-3 | TRBV3-1/TRBV3-2 | TGTGCCAGCAGCCAAGAGAAGCTGAGCTCTGGAAACACCATATATTTT | CASSQEKLSSGNTIYF
. | . | TRBJ2-7 | TRBV6-2/TRBV6-3 | TGTGCCAGCAGCGGCAGCTCCTACGAGCAGTACTTC | CASSGSSYEQYF
few | TRBD1 | TRBJ2-1 | TRBV9 | TGTGCCAGCAGCGTAGAGGGACAGGGACGAGATGAGCAGTTCTTC | CASSVEGQGRDEQFF
few | . | TRBJ1-1 | TRBV9 | TGTGCCAGCAAGGAGGGTCCGACCTCTAACACTGAAGCTTTCTTT | CASKEGPTSNTEAFF
. | TRBD1 | TRBJ1-2 | TRBV5-1 | TGCGCCAGCAGCCTAGGACAGGATTCGGATGGCTACACCTTC | CASSLGQDSDGYTF
. | . | TRBJ2-1 | TRBV19 | TGTGCCAGTAGCTCGTCCGCCAGGGATGAGCAGTTCTTC | CASSSSARDEQFF
. | . | TRBJ1-6 | TRBV3-1/TRBV3-2 | TGTGCCAGCAGCCAAGTCGCGGGGTGGAACAATTCACCCCTCCACTTT | CASSQVAGWNNSPLHF
. | . | TRBJ2-5 | TRBV25-1 | TGTGCCAGCAGTGAATATAGATCAGGGGTCCTCGAGACCCAGTACTTC | CASSEYRSGVLETQYF
. | TRBD1 | TRBJ1-2 | TRBV19 | TGTGCCAGTAGTACCAAGGGGGGACAGGTCTATGGCTACACCTTC | CASSTKGGQVYGYTF
. | TRBD2 | TRBJ2-7 | TRBV29-1 | TGCAGCGTTGACGGACTAGCGGGTTTCAACGAGCAGTACTTC | CSVDGLAGFNEQYF
once | . | TRBJ1-3 | TRBV12-3/TRBV12-4 | TGTGCCAGCAGTTTTGGAGTTAACACCATATATTTT | CASSFGVNTIYF
. | TRBD2 | TRBJ2-1 | TRBV18 | TGTGCCAGCTCACCCTGGGGAGGGAGGATTGAGCAGTTCTTC | CASSPWGGRIEQFF
. | . | TRBJ1-5 | TRBV18 | TGTGCCAGCTCATCCGAGATTAGACAGCCCCAGCATTTT | CASSSEIRQPQHF